This T cell receptor beta chain was identified in a study of long-term antiretroviral therapy in people with HIV. The libraries were made with immunoSEQ v3.0 at survey level. It was roughly 40,000-55,000 T-cell genomes per sample that sequencing targeted. Assay used: immunoSEQ multiplex PCR; TCRdb lists only in-frame clones, some missing. The table includes roughly 30,000 clones, over 80% detected once. The receptor was derived from a man aged 45-65 years with HIV. The source was unsorted PBMCs, collected 3.2 years before starting antiretroviral therapy.

CDR3 region: CACPVWSLGQETQYF. The DNA of the CDR3 is TGTGCCTGCCCTGTCTGGAGTCTTGGCCAAGAGACCCAGTACTTC. This chain links TRBV30 with TRBJ2-5, with D hard to call. The length of the CDR3 is 15 residues. The V end lost 6 bases, the J end lost 1 base, and 18 bases lay between the germline ends. Germline V CDR1 and CDR2: GTSNPN, SVGIG (reference sequence).